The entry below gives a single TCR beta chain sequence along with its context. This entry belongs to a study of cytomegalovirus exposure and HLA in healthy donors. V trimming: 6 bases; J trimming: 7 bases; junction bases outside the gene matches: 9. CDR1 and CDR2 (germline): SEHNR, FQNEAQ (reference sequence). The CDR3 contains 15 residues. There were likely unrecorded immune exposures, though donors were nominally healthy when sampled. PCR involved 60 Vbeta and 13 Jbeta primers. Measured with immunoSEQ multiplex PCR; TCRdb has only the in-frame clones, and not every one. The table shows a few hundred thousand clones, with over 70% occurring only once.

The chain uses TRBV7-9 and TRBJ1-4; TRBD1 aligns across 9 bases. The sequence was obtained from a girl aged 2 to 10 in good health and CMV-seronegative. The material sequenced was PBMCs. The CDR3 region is CASSAPGQGGEKLFF. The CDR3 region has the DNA TGTGCCAGCAGTGCACCGGGACAGGGTGGTGAAAAACTGTTTTTT.